This entry lists 12 T cell receptor beta chains sequenced from one sample in a study of a mutant IDH1 vaccine in newly diagnosed glioma. Time point noted: week 23, last vaccination. Every vaccination contained 300 ug of the mutant IDH1 20-mer peptide and was paired with topical imiquimod. Clones were sequenced by immunoSEQ multiplex PCR, and TCRdb holds only the in-frame ones, with some missing. Of about 65,000 clones listed, about 85% are singletons. Antigen specificity for these receptors is unknown. The sample here was PBMCs, taken from a glioma patient whose treatment included an IDH1 peptide vaccine. These receptors were obtained from a man aged 30 to 45 with glioma.

This clone was observed once. This chain joins TRBV10-2 and TRBJ1-3; no firm D call. CDR1 WSHSY and CDR2 SAAADI come from the germline V gene. This CDR3 region has 16 residues. Between the trimmed V and J ends, which lost 4 bases and 0 bases, there was a span of 13 bases. The CDR3 DNA reads as TGCGCCAGCAGTGCCCATCCGGGCGGCTCTGGAAACACCATATATTTT. It is translated as CASSAHPGGSGNTIYF.

The chain employs TRBV4-1 and TRBJ2-7; possible D gene TRBD2, 5 bases. CDR1 and CDR2 from the germline V gene are MGHRA and YSYEKL. The ends were cut back, 4 bases at V and 3 bases at J, with 19 bases in the middle. This CDR3 is built from 16 residues. The CDR3 sequence is CASSLTRARNNYEQYF. In DNA, the CDR3 is TGCGCCAGCAGCCTAACTAGGGCTAGGAATAACTACGAGCAGTACTTC.

The chain recombines TRBV19 with TRBJ2-1; 11 bases fit TRBD2. CDR1 is LNHDA, CDR2 SQIVND, per germline (reference sequence). The CDR3 has 16 amino acids. The J segment lost 9 bases and the V segment lost 8 bases, leaving 15 bases of the junction unmatched. Here the CDR3 reads CASSSLLTSGGGEQFF. The DNA of the CDR3 is TGTGCCAGTTCGTCTCTCCTAACTAGCGGGGGTGGTGAGCAGTTCTTC.

The chain is built from TRBV6-5 and TRBJ1-4; 7 bases agree with TRBD1. With 6 bases clipped from V and 6 bases from J, the junction kept 7 bases outside the gene matches. The CDR3 extends over 14 amino acids. Germline V gene lookup returns CDR1 MNHEY and CDR2 SVGAGI. The DNA of the CDR3 is TGTGCCAGCAGGGAATCAGGGGGACATGAAAAACTGTTTTTT. This translates into CASRESGGHEKLFF.

This chain joins TRBV6-1 and TRBJ1-5, with 7 bases lining up with TRBD1. CDR1 MNHNS and CDR2 SASEGT come from the germline V gene. This CDR3 contains 17 residues. V lost 4 bases, J lost 0 bases, and 9 bases stayed unmatched. This CDR3 reads CASSGRDRRYSNQPQHF. The CDR3 DNA reads TGTGCCAGCAGTGGGAGGGACAGAAGGTATAGCAATCAGCCCCAGCATTTT.

The V gene is TRBV11-2, the J gene TRBJ2-3; 15 bases line up with TRBD2. The V and J ends lost 4 bases and 2 bases, in that order; junction bases with no gene match: 10. This CDR3 has 19 residues. Germline assignment: CDR1 SGHAT and CDR2 FQNNGV. The CDR3 DNA sequence: TGTGCCAGCAGCTCACGGGCGGGACTAGCGGGGGGCTACACAGATACGCAGTATTTT. The encoded protein is CASSSRAGLAGGYTDTQYF.

The chain uses TRBV5-8 and TRBJ1-1, with a weak D call TRBD1 (6 bases). The V gene's germline CDR1 is SGHTS and CDR2 YDEGEE. Deletions cut 3 bases from V and 1 base from J, with 16 bases between. This CDR3 comprises 16 residues. This CDR3 is CASSSFMGHPNTEAFF. DNA for the CDR3: TGTGCCAGCAGCTCATTTATGGGACACCCGAACACTGAAGCTTTCTTT.

The J gene is TRBJ2-7, the V gene TRBV29-1, with a tentative D call TRBD1 (5 bases). The ends were cut back, 2 bases at V and 5 bases at J, with 16 bases in the middle. This CDR3 is built from 14 residues. Germline V gives CDR1 SQVTM, CDR2 ANQGSEA. The CDR3 is CSVELKGRADEQYF. The CDR3 nucleotides are TGCAGCGTTGAATTAAAGGGCAGGGCGGACGAGCAGTACTTC.

This clone showed up just a few times. The chain is built from TRBV4-1 and TRBJ2-7, with TRBD1 as a possible D gene (5 bases). Per germline, CDR1 MGHRA and CDR2 YSYEKL. The CDR3 is made up of 11 amino acids. Trimming cost V 1 base and J 8 bases, with 6 bases left between them. The CDR3 bases are TGCGCCAGCAGCCAAGGACAGCAGCAGTACTTC. Translating gives CASSQGQQQYF.

The chain combines TRBV7-2 with TRBJ2-7, with D perhaps TRBD1 (7 bases). This CDR3 contains 14 residues. The V gene lost 3 bases and the J gene lost 0 bases, with 9 bases spanning the gap. Germline V gives CDR1 SGHTA, CDR2 FQGNSA. CDR3 amino acids: CASSFQGGSYEQYF. Here the CDR3 DNA reads TGTGCCAGCAGCTTCCAGGGGGGCTCCTACGAGCAGTACTTC.

This sequence joins TRBV7-9 and TRBJ1-4, with TRBD1 identical over 8 bases. The CDR3 consists of 17 residues. Trimming at V came to 2 bases and at J to 1 base, leaving 6 bases not matched to a gene. In germline, CDR1 is SEHNR, CDR2 FQNEAQ (reference sequence). The CDR3 here is CASSLRQGIGTNEKLFF. CDR3 in DNA: TGTGCCAGCAGCTTAAGACAGGGGATAGGAACTAATGAAAAACTGTTTTTT.

A single count supports this clone. V and J are TRBV6-1 and TRBJ2-7, with D unclear. The CDR3 totals 12 residues. V lost 2 bases and J 3 bases, leaving 5 bases between the germline ends. Germline loops: CDR1 MNHNS, CDR2 SASEGT. CDR3: CASSEPGYEQYF. The CDR3 nucleotides read TGTGCCAGCAGTGAACCCGGCTACGAGCAGTACTTC.